The entry below gives a single TCR beta chain sequence along with its context. The sample comes from a study of OX40 agonist ivuxolimab in advanced cancers. Using immunoSEQ multiplex PCR, the repertoire was profiled, and TCRdb retains in-frame clones only, with some absent. The sample includes about 18,000 clones, about four fifths of them seen just once. The CDR3 contains 13 residues. The V gene lost 1 base and the J gene lost 4 bases, with 5 bases spanning the gap. Germline V gene data show CDR1 as SGHTA and CDR2 as FQGTGA. Sequencing used CD4+ or CD8+ T cells sorted from blood, obtained in a trial of the OX40 agonist ivuxolimab. This chain joins TRBV7-3 and TRBJ2-1; D remains unclear. The sequence was collected from an adult with an advanced solid tumor such as melanoma, head and neck, liver or kidney cancer. The CDR3 loop is CASSLNDYNEQFF. The CDR3 DNA reads as TGTGCCAGCAGCTTAAACGATTACAATGAGCAGTTCTTC.